This T cell receptor beta chain is drawn from a study of blood T cell repertoires in COVID-19. About the research overall: Some COVID-19 samples were acute and others convalescent; all came from the United States, Italy and Spain.

The study assigned cohorts using participant-reported clinical history. Trimming stripped 0 bases from V and 3 bases from J, with 13 bases between. The CDR3 is 15 residues long. Germline V lookup: CDR1 SGDLS, CDR2 YYNGEE. As originally analysed: Nucleated cell counts were estimated from reference gene primer amplification. TCRdb keeps only in-frame clones here, not all; method: immunoSEQ multiplex PCR. The V and J calls and clone size were taken over from that table, and D and trimming were inferred from the DNA. The sample has about 230,000 clones; about 90% are singletons. The sequenced material came from PBMCs or T cells enriched from blood (not recorded which). The V gene is TRBV9, the J gene TRBJ2-7, with D uncertain. This receptor was identified in a woman aged 25 to 45 with acute COVID-19. CDR3 sequence: CASSVDSATYYEQYF. For the CDR3, the DNA is TGTGCCAGCAGCGTAGACTCCGCCACCTACTACGAGCAGTACTTC.